The clone carrying this T cell receptor (beta chain) was detected a few times. Its antigen is not known. The CDR3 covers 17 residues. Germline CDR1 and CDR2: LNHNV and YYDKDF (reference sequence). Between the trimmed V and J ends, which lost 1 base and 1 base, there was a span of 16 bases. The entirety of the isolated RNA underwent reverse transcription, so expressed TCRB transcripts were sequenced. TCRdb's copy holds only in-frame clones and misses some; the assay was immunoSEQ multiplex PCR. Altogether approximately 260,000 clones are present, around 24% being singletons, with the ten largest covering over 0.01%. The data belong to a study of beta chain features in type 1 diabetes. Study outcomes and limitations: TCRB CDR3 length was moderately but significantly reduced in all four CD4+ subsets of Type 1 diabetes patients.

The sequenced material came from naive CD4+ T cells from blood. The source is a young woman with type 1 diabetes. The chain couples TRBV15 to TRBJ2-5; D remains ambiguous. Here the CDR3 DNA reads TGTGCCACCAGCAGAGCCTGGCGGCAAGTTAGCCAAGAGACCCAGTACTTC. Amino acids: CATSRAWRQVSQETQYF.